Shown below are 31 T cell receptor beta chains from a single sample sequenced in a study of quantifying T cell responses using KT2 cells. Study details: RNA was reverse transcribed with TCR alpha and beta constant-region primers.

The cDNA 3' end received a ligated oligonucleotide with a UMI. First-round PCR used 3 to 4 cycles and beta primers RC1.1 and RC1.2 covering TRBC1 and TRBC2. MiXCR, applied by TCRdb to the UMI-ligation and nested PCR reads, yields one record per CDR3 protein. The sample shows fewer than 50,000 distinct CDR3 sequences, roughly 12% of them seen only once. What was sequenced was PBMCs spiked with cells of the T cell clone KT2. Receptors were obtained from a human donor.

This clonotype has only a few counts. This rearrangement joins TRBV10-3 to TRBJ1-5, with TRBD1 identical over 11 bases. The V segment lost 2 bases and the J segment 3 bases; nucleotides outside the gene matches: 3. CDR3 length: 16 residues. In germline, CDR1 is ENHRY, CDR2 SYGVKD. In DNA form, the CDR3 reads TGTGCCATCAGTGAGGGACAGGGGGCCCACAATCAGCCCCAGCATTTT. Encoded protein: CAISEGQGAHNQPQHF.

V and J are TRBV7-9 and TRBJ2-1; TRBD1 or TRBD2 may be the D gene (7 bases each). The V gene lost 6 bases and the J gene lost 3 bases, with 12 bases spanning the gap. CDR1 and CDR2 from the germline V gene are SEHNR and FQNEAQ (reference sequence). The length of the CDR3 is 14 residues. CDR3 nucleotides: TGTGCCAGCAGTCAGGGGGGGAACTACAATGAGCAGTTCTTC. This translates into CASSQGGNYNEQFF.

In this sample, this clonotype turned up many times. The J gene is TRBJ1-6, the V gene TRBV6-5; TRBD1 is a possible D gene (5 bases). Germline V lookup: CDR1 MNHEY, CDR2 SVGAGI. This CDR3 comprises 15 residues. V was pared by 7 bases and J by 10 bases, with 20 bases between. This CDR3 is CASKKATWAGSPLHF. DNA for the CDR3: TGTGCCAGCAAGAAGGCGACATGGGCAGGGTCACCCCTCCACTTT.

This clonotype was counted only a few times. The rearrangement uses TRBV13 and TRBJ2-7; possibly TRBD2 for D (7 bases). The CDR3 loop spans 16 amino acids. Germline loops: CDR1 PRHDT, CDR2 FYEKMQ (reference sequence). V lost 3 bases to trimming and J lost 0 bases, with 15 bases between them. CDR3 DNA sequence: TGTGCCAGCAGCTTGGGGGGGCCTACTAGCTCCTACGAGCAGTACTTC. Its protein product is CASSLGGPTSSYEQYF.

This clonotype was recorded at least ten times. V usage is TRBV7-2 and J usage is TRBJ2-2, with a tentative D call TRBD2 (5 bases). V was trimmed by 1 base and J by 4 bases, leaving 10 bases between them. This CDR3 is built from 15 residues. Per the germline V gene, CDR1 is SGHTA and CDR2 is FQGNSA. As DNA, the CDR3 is TGTGCCAGCAGCTTAGTAACTAGAGGCACCGGGGAGCTGTTTTTT. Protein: CASSLVTRGTGELFF. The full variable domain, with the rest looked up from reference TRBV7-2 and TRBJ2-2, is GAGVSQSPSNKVTEKGKDVELRCDPISGHTALYWYRQSLGQGLEFLIYFQGNSAPDKSGLPSDRFSAERTGGSVSTLTIQRTQQEDSAVYLCASSLVTRGTGELFFGEGSRLTVL.

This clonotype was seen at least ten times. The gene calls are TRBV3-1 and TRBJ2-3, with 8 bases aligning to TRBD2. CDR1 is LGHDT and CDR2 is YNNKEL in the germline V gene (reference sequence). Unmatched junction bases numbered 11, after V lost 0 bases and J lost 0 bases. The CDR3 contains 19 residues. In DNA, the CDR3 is TGTGCCAGCAGCCAAGATTCAGGCGGGGGGCTCCGGAGCACAGATACGCAGTATTTT. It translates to CASSQDSGGGLRSTDTQYF.

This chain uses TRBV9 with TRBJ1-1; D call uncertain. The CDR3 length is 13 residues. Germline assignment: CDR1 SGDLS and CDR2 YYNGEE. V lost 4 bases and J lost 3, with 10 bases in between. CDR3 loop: CASSRSRYTEAFF. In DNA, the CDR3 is TGTGCCAGCAGCAGAAGCAGGTACACTGAAGCTTTCTTT.

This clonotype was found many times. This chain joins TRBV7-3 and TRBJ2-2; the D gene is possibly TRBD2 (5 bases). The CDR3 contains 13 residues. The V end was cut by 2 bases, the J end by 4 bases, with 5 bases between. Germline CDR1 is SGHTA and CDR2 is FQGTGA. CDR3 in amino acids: CASSLGSTGELFF. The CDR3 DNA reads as TGTGCCAGCAGCTTAGGGAGCACCGGGGAGCTGTTTTTT.

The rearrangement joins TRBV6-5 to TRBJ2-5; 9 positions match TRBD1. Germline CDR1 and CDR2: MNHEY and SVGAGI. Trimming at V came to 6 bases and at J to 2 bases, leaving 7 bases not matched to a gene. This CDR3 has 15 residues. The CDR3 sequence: CASRGGTGRQETQYF. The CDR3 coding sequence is TGTGCCAGCAGGGGGGGGACAGGGAGGCAAGAGACCCAGTACTTC.

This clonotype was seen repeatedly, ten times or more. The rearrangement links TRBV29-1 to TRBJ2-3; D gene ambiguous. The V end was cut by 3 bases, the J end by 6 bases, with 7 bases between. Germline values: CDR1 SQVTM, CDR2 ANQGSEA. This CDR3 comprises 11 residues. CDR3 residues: CSVDFVDTQYF. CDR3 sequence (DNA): TGCAGCGTTGATTTCGTTGATACGCAGTATTTT.

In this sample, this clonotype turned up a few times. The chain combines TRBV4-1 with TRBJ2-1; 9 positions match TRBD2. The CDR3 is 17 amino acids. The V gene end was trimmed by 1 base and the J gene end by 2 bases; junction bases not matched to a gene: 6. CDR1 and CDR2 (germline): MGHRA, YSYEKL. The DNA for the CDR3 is TGCGCCAGCAGCCAAGGGATCGCGGGGGGGCCCTACAATGAGCAGTTCTTC. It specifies CASSQGIAGGPYNEQFF.

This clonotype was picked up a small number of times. In DNA form, the CDR3 reads TGTGCCAGCTCCCGGGGGGACCAAGAGACCCAGTACTTC. Translated, it gives CASSRGDQETQYF. The rearrangement uses TRBV18 and TRBJ2-5; 7 nucleotides agree with TRBD2. Germline lookup yields CDR1 KGHSH and CDR2 LQKENI. The CDR3 has 13 amino acids. Trimming removed 6 bases from V and 0 bases from J; junction bases left unmatched: 1.

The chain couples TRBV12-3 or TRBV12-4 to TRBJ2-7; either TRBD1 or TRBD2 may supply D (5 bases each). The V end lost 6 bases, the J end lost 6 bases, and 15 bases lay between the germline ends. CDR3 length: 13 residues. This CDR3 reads CASRRGSGTEQYF. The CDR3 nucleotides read TGTGCCAGCAGGAGGGGATCGGGGACCGAGCAGTACTTC.

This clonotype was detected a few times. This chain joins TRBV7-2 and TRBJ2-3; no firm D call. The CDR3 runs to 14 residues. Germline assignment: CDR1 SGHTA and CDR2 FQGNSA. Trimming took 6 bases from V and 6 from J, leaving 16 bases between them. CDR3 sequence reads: CASSSPGRPDTQYF. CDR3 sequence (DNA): TGTGCCAGCAGTTCCCCGGGCAGGCCGGATACGCAGTATTTT.

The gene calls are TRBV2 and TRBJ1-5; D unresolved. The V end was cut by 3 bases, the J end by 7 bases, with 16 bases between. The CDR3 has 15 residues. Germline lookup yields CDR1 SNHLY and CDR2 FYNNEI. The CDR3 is CASSEAGGGWQPQHF. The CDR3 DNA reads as TGTGCCAGCAGTGAGGCGGGAGGAGGGTGGCAGCCCCAGCATTTT.

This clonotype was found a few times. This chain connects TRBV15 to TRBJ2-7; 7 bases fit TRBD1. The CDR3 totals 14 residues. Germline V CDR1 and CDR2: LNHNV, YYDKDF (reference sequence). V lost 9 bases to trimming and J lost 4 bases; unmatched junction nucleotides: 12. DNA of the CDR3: TGTGCCACAAAATGGGACAGTCCTTTTTACGAGCAGTACTTC. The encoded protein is CATKWDSPFYEQYF.

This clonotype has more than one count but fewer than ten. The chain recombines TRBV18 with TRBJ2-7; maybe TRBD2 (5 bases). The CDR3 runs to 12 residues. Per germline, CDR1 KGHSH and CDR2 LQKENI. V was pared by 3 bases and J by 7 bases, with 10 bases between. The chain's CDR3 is CASSPGGWEQYF. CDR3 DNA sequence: TGTGCCAGCTCACCCGGAGGTTGGGAGCAGTACTTC.

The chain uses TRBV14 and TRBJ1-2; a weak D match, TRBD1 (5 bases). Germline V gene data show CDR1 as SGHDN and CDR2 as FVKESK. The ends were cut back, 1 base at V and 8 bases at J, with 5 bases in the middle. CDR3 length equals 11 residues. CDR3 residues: CASSQGDGYTF. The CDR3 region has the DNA TGTGCCAGCAGCCAAGGGGACGGCTACACCTTC.

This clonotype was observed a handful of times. CDR3: CASSLGHDPSETQYF. CDR3 DNA sequence: TGTGCCAGCAGCTTAGGGCATGACCCTTCGGAGACCCAGTACTTC. This chain joins TRBV7-2 and TRBJ2-5, with D uncertain. Germline values: CDR1 SGHTA, CDR2 FQGNSA. V lost 1 base, J lost 5 bases, and 14 bases lay in between. There are 15 residues in the CDR3.

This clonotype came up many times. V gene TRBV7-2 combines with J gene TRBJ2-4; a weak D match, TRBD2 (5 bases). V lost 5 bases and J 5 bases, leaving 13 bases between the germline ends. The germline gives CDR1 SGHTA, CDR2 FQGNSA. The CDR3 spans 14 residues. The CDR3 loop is CASSLSREQNIQYF. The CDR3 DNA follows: TGTGCCAGCAGCCTATCTCGGGAACAAAACATTCAGTACTTC.

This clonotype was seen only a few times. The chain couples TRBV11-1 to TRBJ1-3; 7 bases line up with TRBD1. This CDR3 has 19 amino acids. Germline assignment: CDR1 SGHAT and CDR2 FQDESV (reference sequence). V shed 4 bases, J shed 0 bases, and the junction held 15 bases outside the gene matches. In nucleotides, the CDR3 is TGTGCCAGCAGCTGGACCGGGACAGAAGGCGACAGCTCTGGAAACACCATATATTTT. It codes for CASSWTGTEGDSSGNTIYF.

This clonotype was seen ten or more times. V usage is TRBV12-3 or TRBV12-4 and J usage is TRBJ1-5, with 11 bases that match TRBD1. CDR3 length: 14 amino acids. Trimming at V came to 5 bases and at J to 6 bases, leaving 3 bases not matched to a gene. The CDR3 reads CASSIGTGGQPQHF. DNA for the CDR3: TGTGCCAGCAGTATAGGGACAGGGGGTCAGCCCCAGCATTTT.

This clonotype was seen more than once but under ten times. The CDR3 coding sequence is TGCGCCAGCAGAAGGAGCGGACAGGACAATTCACCCCTCCACTTT. Translating gives CASRRSGQDNSPLHF. The V and J genes are TRBV5-1 and TRBJ1-6; TRBD1 matches at 7 bases. The J segment lost 7 bases and the V segment lost 5 bases, leaving 9 bases of the junction unmatched. This CDR3 has 15 residues. CDR1 and CDR2 from the germline V gene are SGHRS and YFSETQ.

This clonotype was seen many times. The CDR3 region is CASSSSGTDTQYF. Here the CDR3 DNA reads TGTGCCAGCAGCTCTTCAGGGACAGATACGCAGTATTTT. The gene calls are TRBV9 and TRBJ2-3; the D gene is possibly TRBD1 (5 bases). CDR1 is SGDLS, CDR2 YYNGEE, per germline. Trimming removed 4 bases at V and 3 bases at J, with 9 bases between. The CDR3 is 13 residues long. Full variable domain (outside the CDR3, taken from reference TRBV9 and TRBJ2-3): DSGVTQTPKHLITATGQRVTLRCSPRSGDLSVYWYQQSLDQGLQFLIQYYNGEERAKGNILERFSAQQFPDLHSELNLSSLELGDSALYFCASSSSGTDTQYFGPGTRLTVL.

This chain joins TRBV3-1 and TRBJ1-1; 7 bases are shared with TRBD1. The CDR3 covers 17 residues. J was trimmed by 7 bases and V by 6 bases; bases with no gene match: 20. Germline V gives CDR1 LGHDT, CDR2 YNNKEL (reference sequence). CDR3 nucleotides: TGTGCCAGCAGTCTACGAGACAGGGCCAACGTTTGGGGTGAAGCTTTCTTT. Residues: CASSLRDRANVWGEAFF.

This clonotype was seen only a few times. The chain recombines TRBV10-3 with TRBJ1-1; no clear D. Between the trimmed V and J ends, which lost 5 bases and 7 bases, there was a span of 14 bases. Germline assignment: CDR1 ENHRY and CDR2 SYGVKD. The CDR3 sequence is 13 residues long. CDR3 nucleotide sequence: TGTGCCATCAGTTCCCGGGCTCACTGTGAAGCTTTCTTT. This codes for CAISSRAHCEAFF.

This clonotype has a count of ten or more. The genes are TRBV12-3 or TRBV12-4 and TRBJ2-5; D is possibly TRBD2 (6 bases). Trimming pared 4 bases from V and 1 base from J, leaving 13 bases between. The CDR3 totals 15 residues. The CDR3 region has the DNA TGTGCCAGCAGTTCCAGGGAAGCGGGCCAAGAGACCCAGTACTTC. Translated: CASSSREAGQETQYF.

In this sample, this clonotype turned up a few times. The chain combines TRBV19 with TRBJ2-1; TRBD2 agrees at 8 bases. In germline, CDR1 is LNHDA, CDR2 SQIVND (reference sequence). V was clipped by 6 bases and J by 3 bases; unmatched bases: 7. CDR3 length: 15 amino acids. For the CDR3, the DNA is TGTGCCAGTAGCCCCAGCGGGAGCGACTACAATGAGCAGTTCTTC. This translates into CASSPSGSDYNEQFF.

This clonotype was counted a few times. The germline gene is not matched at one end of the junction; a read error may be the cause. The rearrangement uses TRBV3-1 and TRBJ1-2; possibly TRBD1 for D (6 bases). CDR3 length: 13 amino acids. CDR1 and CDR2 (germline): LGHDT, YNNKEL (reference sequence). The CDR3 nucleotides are TGTGCCAGCAGCCAAGACGTAAGGGGGGGGGACATCTTC. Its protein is CASSQDVRGGDIF.

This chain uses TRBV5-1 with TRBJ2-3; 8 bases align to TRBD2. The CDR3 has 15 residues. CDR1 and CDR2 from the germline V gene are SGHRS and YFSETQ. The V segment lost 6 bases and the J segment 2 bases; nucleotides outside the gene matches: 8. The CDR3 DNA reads TGCGCCAGCACGAGCACTAGCGGTCCCACAGATACGCAGTATTTT. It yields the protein CASTSTSGPTDTQYF.

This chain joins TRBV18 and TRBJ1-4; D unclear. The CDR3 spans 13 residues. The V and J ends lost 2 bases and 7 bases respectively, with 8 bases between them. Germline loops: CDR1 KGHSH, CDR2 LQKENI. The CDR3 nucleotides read TGTGCCAGCTCACCAGGACTTGCTGAAAAACTGTTTTTT. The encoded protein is CASSPGLAEKLFF.